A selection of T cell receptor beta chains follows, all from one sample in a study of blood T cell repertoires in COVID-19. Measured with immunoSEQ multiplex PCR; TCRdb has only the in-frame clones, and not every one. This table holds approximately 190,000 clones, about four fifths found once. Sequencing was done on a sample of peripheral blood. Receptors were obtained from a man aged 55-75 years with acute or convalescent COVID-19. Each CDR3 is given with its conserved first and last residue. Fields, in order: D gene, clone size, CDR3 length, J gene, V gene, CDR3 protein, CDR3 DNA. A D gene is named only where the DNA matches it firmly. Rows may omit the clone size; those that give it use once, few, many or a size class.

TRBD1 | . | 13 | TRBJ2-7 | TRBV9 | CASSVTDRDEQYF | TGTGCCAGCAGCGTTACCGACAGGGACGAGCAGTACTTC
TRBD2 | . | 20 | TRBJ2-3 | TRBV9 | CASSPSGTSGGPRPSDTQYF | TGTGCCAGCAGCCCTTCCGGGACTAGCGGGGGTCCCCGCCCTTCAGATACGCAGTATTTT
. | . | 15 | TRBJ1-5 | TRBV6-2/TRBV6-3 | CASSYMASGNQPQHF | TGTGCCAGCAGTTATATGGCGTCAGGGAATCAGCCCCAGCATTTT
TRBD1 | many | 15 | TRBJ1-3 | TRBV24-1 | CATSDSRGPGNTIYF | TGTGCCACCAGTGATTCCAGGGGGCCAGGAAACACCATATATTTT
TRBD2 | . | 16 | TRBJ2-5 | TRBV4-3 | CASSQDPAGGVETQYF | TGCGCCAGCAGCCAAGATCCAGCGGGGGGTGTAGAGACCCAGTACTTC
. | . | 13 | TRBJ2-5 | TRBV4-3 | CASSQAVQETQYF | TGCGCCAGCAGCCAAGCGGTCCAAGAGACCCAGTACTTC
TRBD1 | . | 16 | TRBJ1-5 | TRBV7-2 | CASSLARDRGWQPQHF | TGTGCCAGCAGCTTAGCCCGGGACAGGGGTTGGCAGCCCCAGCATTTT
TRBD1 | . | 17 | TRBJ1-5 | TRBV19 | CASRRLTLGQGDQPQHF | TGTGCCAGTAGGAGACTAACACTGGGACAGGGCGATCAGCCCCAGCATTTT
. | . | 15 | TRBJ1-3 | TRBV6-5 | CASKEQGVNGNTIYF | TGTGCCAGCAAGGAACAGGGAGTGAATGGAAACACCATATATTTT
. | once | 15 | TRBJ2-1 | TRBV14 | CASSHHRDWANEQFF | TGTGCCAGCAGCCATCACCGGGACTGGGCCAATGAGCAGTTCTTC
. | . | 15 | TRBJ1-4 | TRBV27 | CASRTLSGTNEKLFF | TGTGCCAGCAGGACTCTCTCCGGAACTAATGAAAAACTGTTTTTT
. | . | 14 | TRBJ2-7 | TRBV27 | CASSSTAWAYEQYF | TGTGCCAGCAGTTCGACAGCTTGGGCCTACGAGCAGTACTTC
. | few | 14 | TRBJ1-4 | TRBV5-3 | CARSPAGEWEKLFF | TGTGCCAGAAGCCCGGCTGGAGAGTGGGAAAAACTGTTTTTT
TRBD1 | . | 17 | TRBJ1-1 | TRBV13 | CASSRRTGGFLGTEAFF | TGTGCCAGCAGCCGACGGACAGGGGGCTTCTTAGGCACTGAAGCTTTCTTT
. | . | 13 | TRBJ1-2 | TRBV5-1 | CASSYRDDYGYTF | TGCGCCAGCAGCTACAGGGATGACTATGGCTACACCTTC
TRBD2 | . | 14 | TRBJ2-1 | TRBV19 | CASSLTSGFNEQFF | TGTGCCAGTAGTCTGACTAGCGGCTTCAATGAGCAGTTCTTC
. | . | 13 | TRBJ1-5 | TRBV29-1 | CSVSAGQGQPQHF | TGCAGCGTTAGCGCAGGGCAGGGGCAGCCCCAGCATTTT
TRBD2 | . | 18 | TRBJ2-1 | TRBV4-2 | CASSQAPVLAGLYNEQFF | TGTGCCAGCAGCCAAGCTCCCGTCCTAGCGGGGCTCTACAATGAGCAGTTCTTC
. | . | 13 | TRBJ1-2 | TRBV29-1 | CSVVAGQNYGYTF | TGCAGCGTTGTTGCAGGGCAGAACTATGGCTACACCTTC
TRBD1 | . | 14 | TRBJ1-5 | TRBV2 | CASTETGENQPQHF | TGTGCCAGCACGGAAACAGGGGAGAATCAGCCCCAGCATTTT
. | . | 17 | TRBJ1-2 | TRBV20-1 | CSASLINAGFRDYGYTF | TGCAGTGCTAGTCTCATTAACGCAGGGTTTAGGGACTATGGCTACACCTTC
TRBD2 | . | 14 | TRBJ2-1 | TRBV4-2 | CASSQDPTSGEQFF | TGTGCCAGCAGCCAGGATCCTACTAGCGGGGAGCAGTTCTTC
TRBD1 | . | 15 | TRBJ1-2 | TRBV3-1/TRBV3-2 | CASSPPSGTGNGYTF | TGTGCCAGCAGCCCTCCCTCCGGGACAGGGAATGGCTACACCTTC
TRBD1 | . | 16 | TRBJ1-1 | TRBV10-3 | CAISDQAGGKSTEAFF | TGTGCCATCAGTGATCAGGCAGGGGGGAAGAGCACTGAAGCTTTCTTT
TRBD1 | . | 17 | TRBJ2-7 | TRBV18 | CASSRGQGAGSSYEQYF | TGTGCCAGCTCACGGGGACAGGGTGCGGGAAGCTCCTACGAGCAGTACTTC
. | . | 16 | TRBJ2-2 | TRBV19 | CASSIFSLASTGELFF | TGTGCCAGTAGTATTTTTAGTCTTGCGAGCACCGGGGAGCTGTTTTTT
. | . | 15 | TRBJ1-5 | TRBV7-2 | CASSLVPGGGQPQHF | TGTGCCAGCAGCTTAGTCCCCGGTGGCGGTCAGCCCCAGCATTTT
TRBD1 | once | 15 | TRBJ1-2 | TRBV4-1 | CASSQSSRGTYGYTF | TGCGCCAGCAGCCAAAGCAGCAGGGGGACCTATGGCTACACCTTC
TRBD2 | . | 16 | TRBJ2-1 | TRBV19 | CASSILAGPTYNEQFF | TGTGCCAGTAGTATATTAGCGGGCCCTACCTACAATGAGCAGTTCTTC
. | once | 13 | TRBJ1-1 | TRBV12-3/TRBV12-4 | CASSLTGNTEAFF | TGTGCCAGCAGTCTAACAGGGAACACTGAAGCTTTCTTT
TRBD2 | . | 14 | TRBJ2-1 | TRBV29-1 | CSVSQREAYNEQFF | TGCAGCGTCTCCCAGCGGGAGGCTTACAATGAGCAGTTCTTC
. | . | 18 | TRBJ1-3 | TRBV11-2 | CASSHNRQTTFSGNTIYF | TGTGCCAGCAGCCACAATAGACAGACAACCTTCTCTGGAAACACCATATATTTT
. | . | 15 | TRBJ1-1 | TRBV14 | CASSQDNGGWSEAFF | TGTGCCAGCAGCCAAGATAATGGCGGTTGGTCTGAAGCTTTCTTT
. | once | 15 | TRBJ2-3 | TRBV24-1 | CATAAGREGTDTQYF | TGTGCCACCGCAGCTGGCAGGGAGGGCACAGATACGCAGTATTTT
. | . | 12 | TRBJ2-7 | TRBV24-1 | CATITGKGEQYF | TGTGCCACCATTACAGGGAAAGGCGAGCAGTACTTC
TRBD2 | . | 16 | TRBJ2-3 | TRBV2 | CASSSAASGSTDTQYF | TGTGCCAGCAGCTCAGCAGCTAGCGGGAGCACAGATACGCAGTATTTT
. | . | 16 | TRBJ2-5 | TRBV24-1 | CATSDLSYGEMGTQYF | TGTGCCACCAGTGATTTATCCTATGGGGAGATGGGGACCCAGTACTTC
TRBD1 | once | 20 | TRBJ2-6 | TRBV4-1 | CASSQGAWTGLFSGANVLTF | TGCGCCAGCAGCCAAGGGGCGTGGACAGGCCTCTTCTCTGGGGCCAACGTCCTGACTTTC
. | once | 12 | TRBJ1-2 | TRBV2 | CASRTGVGGYTF | TGTGCCAGCCGGACGGGAGTGGGTGGCTACACCTTC
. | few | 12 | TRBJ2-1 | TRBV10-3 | CAISESSHEQFF | TGTGCCATCAGTGAGTCGAGCCATGAGCAGTTCTTC
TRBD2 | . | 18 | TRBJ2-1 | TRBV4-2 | CASSQVGTSGSPYNEQFF | TGTGCCAGCAGCCAAGTCGGGACTAGCGGGAGTCCCTACAATGAGCAGTTCTTC
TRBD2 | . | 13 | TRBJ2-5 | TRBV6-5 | CASRLAVQETQYF | TGTGCCAGCAGGCTAGCGGTCCAAGAGACCCAGTACTTC
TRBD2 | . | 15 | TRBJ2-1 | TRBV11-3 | CASSLGTSVYNEQFF | TGTGCCAGCAGCTTGGGAACTAGCGTCTACAATGAGCAGTTCTTC
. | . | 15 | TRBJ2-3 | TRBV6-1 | CASSEYRRTTDTQYF | TGTGCCAGCAGTGAGTATAGGAGGACCACAGATACGCAGTATTTT
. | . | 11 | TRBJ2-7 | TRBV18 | CASTSSYEQYF | TGTGCCAGCACGAGCTCCTACGAGCAGTACTTC
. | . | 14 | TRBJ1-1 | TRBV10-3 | CAISEGRLSVGAFF | TGTGCCATCAGTGAGGGGAGACTATCTGTCGGAGCTTTCTTT
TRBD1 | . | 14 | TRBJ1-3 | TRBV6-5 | CASINRGFGDTIYF | TGTGCCTCAATTAACAGGGGGTTCGGGGACACCATATATTTT
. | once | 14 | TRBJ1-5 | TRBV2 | CASSGRALGQPQHF | TGTGCCAGCAGTGGCAGGGCGCTAGGTCAGCCCCAGCATTTT
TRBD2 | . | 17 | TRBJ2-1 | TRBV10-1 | CASSESLGLAGFNEQFF | TGCGCCAGCAGTGAGTCTTTGGGACTAGCGGGGTTCAATGAGCAGTTCTTC
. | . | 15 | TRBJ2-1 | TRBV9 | CASSVGLGSYNEQFF | TGTGCCAGCAGCGTAGGGCTTGGCTCCTACAATGAGCAGTTCTTC
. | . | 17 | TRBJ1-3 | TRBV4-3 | CASSQDPVESSGNTIYF | TGCGCCAGCAGCCAAGATCCGGTTGAGAGCTCTGGAAACACCATATATTTT
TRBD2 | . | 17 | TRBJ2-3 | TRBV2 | CASRTGTSRGRRDTQYF | TGTGCCAGCAGAACCGGGACTAGCAGGGGGAGGCGAGATACGCAGTATTTT
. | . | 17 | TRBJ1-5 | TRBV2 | CASSEGLADTLNQPQHF | TGTGCCAGCAGTGAAGGGTTGGCAGACACCCTTAATCAGCCCCAGCATTTT
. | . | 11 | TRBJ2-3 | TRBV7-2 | CASTVRDTQYF | TGTGCCAGCACCGTCAGAGATACGCAGTATTTT
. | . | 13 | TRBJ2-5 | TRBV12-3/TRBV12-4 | CASSPGLYQTQYF | TGTGCCAGCAGTCCCGGACTCTACCAGACCCAGTACTTC